A selection of T cell receptor beta chains follows, all from one sample in a study of blood T cell repertoires in COVID-19. Profiled with immunoSEQ multiplex PCR; TCRdb holds only in-frame clones, not every one. Among about 150,000 clones listed, more than 75% were seen once. Source material: peripheral blood. The receptors were sampled from a woman older than 75 with COVID-19, enrolled during active disease. Both conserved end residues are part of each CDR3. The D gene is left open where the match is weak. Some rows mark clone size as missing; the rest say once, few, many or name a class of expanded clone.

>TRBV28|once|14|.|TRBJ1-4
CASSVDSVVEKLFF
TGTGCCAGCAGTGTTGACTCGGTAGTGGAAAAACTGTTTTTT
>TRBV27|.|13|.|TRBJ2-7
CASSLRGSYEQYF
TGTGCCAGCAGTTTACGAGGGTCCTACGAGCAGTACTTC
>TRBV28|.|16|.|TRBJ1-2
CASSLGGRSHLRGYTF
TGTGCCAGCAGTTTAGGAGGGCGAAGTCATTTGAGGGGCTACACCTTC
>TRBV28|.|13|.|TRBJ1-4
CASSLSPGSKLFF
TGTGCCAGCAGTTTATCGCCTGGCTCGAAACTGTTTTTT
>TRBV7-9|.|13|TRBD1|TRBJ1-1
CASSFQPTGGAFF
TGTGCCAGCAGCTTTCAACCGACAGGGGGAGCTTTCTTT
>TRBV6-5|few|13|.|TRBJ1-2
CASSSVESNGYTF
TGTGCCAGCAGCAGCGTGGAGAGCAATGGCTACACCTTC
>TRBV6-5|.|13|TRBD1|TRBJ1-2
CASRADRAGGYTF
TGTGCCAGCAGGGCCGACAGGGCCGGTGGCTACACCTTC
>TRBV18|.|14|.|TRBJ2-4
CASSPKQGRNIQYF
TGTGCCAGCTCACCCAAGCAGGGGAGAAACATTCAGTACTTC
>TRBV5-6|once|17|.|TRBJ1-6
CATRRQGPSSYNSPLHF
TGTGCCACCCGCCGCCAGGGGCCGAGCTCCTATAATTCACCCCTCCACTTT
>TRBV28|.|15|TRBD1|TRBJ2-7
CATQEQGLTAREQYF
TGTGCCACCCAGGAACAGGGGCTCACCGCTCGCGAGCAGTACTTC
>TRBV6-1|.|17|.|TRBJ1-5
CASSESKKWGGNQPQHF
TGTGCCAGCAGTGAGTCAAAAAAATGGGGGGGCAATCAGCCCCAGCATTTT
>TRBV5-1|.|15|TRBD1|TRBJ2-1
CASKEGGSWGDEQFF
TGCGCCAGCAAGGAAGGGGGCTCCTGGGGCGATGAGCAGTTCTTC
>TRBV28|.|13|TRBD1|TRBJ2-7
CASGQGVGGEQYF
TGTGCCAGCGGACAGGGGGTAGGAGGCGAGCAGTACTTC
>TRBV15|.|15|TRBD1|TRBJ1-4
CATSRTRGRDEKLFF
TGTGCCACCAGCAGAACCAGGGGGCGCGATGAAAAACTGTTTTTT
>TRBV9|.|14|.|TRBJ2-7
CASSVVAEAYEQYF
TGTGCCAGCAGCGTAGTCGCGGAGGCCTACGAGCAGTACTTC
>TRBV5-1|.|15|TRBD1|TRBJ1-2
CASSSDGQVPYGYTF
TGCGCCAGCAGCTCAGACGGACAGGTACCCTATGGCTACACCTTC
>TRBV6-5|.|14|.|TRBJ1-3
CASSYSTRGNTIYF
TGTGCCAGCAGTTACTCGACCAGGGGAAACACCATATATTTT
>TRBV6-4|once|14|.|TRBJ2-7
CASSDPRGCYEQYF
TGTGCCAGCAGTGACCCTAGGGGTTGCTACGAGCAGTACTTC
>TRBV2|.|18|.|TRBJ1-2
CASSEERTVPEGSYGYTF
TGTGCCAGCAGTGAAGAACGGACAGTACCCGAGGGGTCCTATGGCTACACCTTC
>TRBV7-8|.|14|TRBD2|TRBJ2-1
CASVLSGIYNEQFF
TGTGCCAGCGTACTAAGCGGGATCTACAATGAGCAGTTCTTC
>TRBV7-2|.|15|TRBD1|TRBJ1-3
CASSLGTGQGNTIYF
TGTGCCAGCAGCCTTGGGACAGGACAAGGAAACACCATATATTTT
>TRBV4-2|.|16|TRBD2|TRBJ2-1
CASSHLGGSGSNEQFF
TGTGCCAGCAGCCACCTAGGCGGTAGCGGGAGTAATGAGCAGTTCTTC
>TRBV27|.|18|TRBD1|TRBJ2-5
CASSSLRDRGLIQETQYF
TGTGCCAGCAGTTCCTTACGGGACAGGGGACTCATCCAAGAGACCCAGTACTTC
>TRBV18|.|14|.|TRBJ2-3
CASSLSRSTDTQYF
TGTGCCAGCTCACTATCCAGAAGCACAGATACGCAGTATTTT
>TRBV6-5|.|16|TRBD2|TRBJ2-7
CASSYGRLAGVAGQYF
TGTGCCAGCAGTTACGGCCGACTAGCGGGAGTCGCCGGGCAGTACTTC
>TRBV6-2/TRBV6-3|.|16|.|TRBJ1-1
CASSYWFSGSNTEAFF
TGTGCCAGCAGTTACTGGTTCTCGGGGTCGAACACTGAAGCTTTCTTT
>TRBV7-8|.|16|TRBD2|TRBJ2-3
CASSLASGRGTDTQYF
TGTGCCAGCAGCTTAGCTAGCGGGAGGGGCACAGATACGCAGTATTTT
>TRBV3-1/TRBV3-2|few|13|.|TRBJ1-1
CASSLTGNTEAFF
TGTGCCAGCAGCCTCACAGGGAACACTGAAGCTTTCTTT
>TRBV4-2|.|13|.|TRBJ2-1
CASSQGLWSEQFF
TGTGCCAGCAGCCAAGGTTTGTGGAGCGAGCAGTTCTTC
>TRBV10-3|.|11|TRBD2|TRBJ2-7
CAIRDYYEQYF
TGTGCCATCCGGGACTACTACGAGCAGTACTTC
>TRBV6-2/TRBV6-3|.|14|.|TRBJ1-2
CASSYLVTSYGYTF
TGTGCCAGCAGTTATTTAGTGACAAGCTATGGCTACACCTTC
>TRBV28|.|13|TRBD1|TRBJ1-2
CASSLGTGGGYTF
TGTGCCAGCAGTTTAGGGACAGGAGGAGGCTACACCTTC
>TRBV2|.|14|.|TRBJ1-5
CASNPQGGNQPQHF
TGTGCCAGCAACCCCCAGGGTGGGAATCAGCCCCAGCATTTT
>TRBV20-1|.|11|.|TRBJ2-5
CSARLGETQYF
TGCAGTGCTAGACTCGGGGAGACCCAGTACTTC
>TRBV27|.|15|.|TRBJ2-7
CASRPGTEGTYEQYF
TGTGCCAGCAGGCCCGGGACGGAGGGAACCTACGAGCAGTACTTC